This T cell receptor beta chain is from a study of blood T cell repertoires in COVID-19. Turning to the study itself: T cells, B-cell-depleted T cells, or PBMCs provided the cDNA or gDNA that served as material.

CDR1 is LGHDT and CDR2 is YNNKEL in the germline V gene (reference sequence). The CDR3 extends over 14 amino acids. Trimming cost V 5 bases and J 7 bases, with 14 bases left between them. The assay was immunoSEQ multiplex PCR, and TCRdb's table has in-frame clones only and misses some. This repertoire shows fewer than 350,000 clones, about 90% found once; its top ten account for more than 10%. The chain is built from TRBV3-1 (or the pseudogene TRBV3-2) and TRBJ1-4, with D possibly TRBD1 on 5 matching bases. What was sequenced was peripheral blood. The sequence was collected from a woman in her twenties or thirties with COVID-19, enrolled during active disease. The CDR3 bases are TGTGCCAGCAGCGAGTTGGGGAGGGGTGAAAAACTGTTTTTT. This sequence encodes CASSELGRGEKLFF.